The table lists the clone carrying this TCR beta chain with a few counts. This CDR3 comprises 14 residues. Trimming pared 4 bases from V and 5 bases from J, leaving 13 bases between. Per the original methods: Amplifying reference gene primers gave estimates of nucleated cell counts. TCRdb keeps only in-frame clones here, not all; method: immunoSEQ multiplex PCR. Clone size and the V and J calls come from that table; the DNA yielded D and trimming. This sample has roughly 230,000 clones; roughly 84% occur once, and the top ten carry about 1%. The data were taken from a study of blood T cell repertoires in COVID-19.

Sequencing input: peripheral blood. The J gene is TRBJ2-1, the V gene TRBV5-3; a possible D gene is TRBD1 (6 bases). TRBV5-3 is classed as an ORF, of uncertain function. The source of this sequence is a man aged 35 to 55 with acute or convalescent COVID-19. This CDR3 reads CARSPPGENNEQFF. The CDR3 coding sequence is TGTGCCAGAAGCCCCCCAGGGGAGAACAATGAGCAGTTCTTC.